The 24 T cell receptor beta chains given below trace back to one sample, sequenced in a study of CXCR3-negative and CXCR3-positive naive CD8 T cells. UMI-tagged TRB cDNA libraries were built via 5' RACE. No DNA is given; TCRdb re-called the 5' RACE reads and lists each CDR3 protein once. The listing records approximately 88,000 distinct CDR3 sequences. The sequencing input was naive CXCR3- CD8+ T cells from blood. Subset given: CD45RO-CCR7+CD27+CD95- naive CD8+ T cells lacking CXCR3 (TNR3-). The source of these receptors is a human donor in good health. Some clones in this sample may be carry-over from other donors' samples.

V and J are TRBV7-2 and TRBJ2-3. Germline-derived CDR1 and CDR2 are SGHTA and FQGNSA. This CDR3 has 13 amino acids. The CDR3 spells CASSLVAADTQYF.

The V and J genes are TRBV14 and TRBJ2-7; TCRdb's D call of TRBD1 is untestable without DNA. The germline CDR1 and CDR2 sequences are SGHDN and FVKESK. The CDR3 spans 12 residues. CDR3 loop: CASSQGQLEQYF.

The chain combines TRBV24-1 with TRBJ2-2. CDR3 length: 13 residues. Germline V gene lookup returns CDR1 KGHDR and CDR2 SFDVKD. CDR3 sequence: CATSDINTGELFF.

V is TRBV3-1 and J is TRBJ2-1; lacking DNA, the TRBD2 call made by TCRdb goes unchecked. The CDR3 is 17 amino acids. Looked up from germline, CDR1 is LGHDT and CDR2 is YNNKEL (reference sequence). CDR3 in amino acids: CASSQDWGALGYNEQFF.

V usage is TRBV29-1 and J usage is TRBJ2-5; checking the TCRdb D call of TRBD1 is not possible without DNA. Germline CDR1 and CDR2: SQVTM and ANQGSEA. CDR3 size: 14 residues. CDR3 sequence reads: CSVEDAVRDETQYF. The full variable domain, its missing parts supplied by reference TRBV29-1 and TRBJ2-5, is SAVISQKPSRDICQRGTSLTIQCQVDSQVTMMFWYRQQPGQSLTLIATANQGSEATYESGFVIDKFPISRPNLTFSTLTVSNMSPEDSSIYLCSVEDAVRDETQYFGPGTRLLVL.

The chain carries TRBV5-1 and TRBJ1-2. Per germline, CDR1 SGHRS and CDR2 YFSETQ. The CDR3 loop spans 12 amino acids. This CDR3 reads CASSYGTNGYTF.

The chain recombines TRBV12-3 or TRBV12-4 with TRBJ1-5; TCRdb proposes TRBD1, but this gene call is untestable without DNA. The length of the CDR3 is 13 residues. CDR3: CASTDTGEVPQHF.

The CDR3 spells CASSPAGSSYEEYF. The chain carries TRBV5-6 and TRBJ2-7. This CDR3 has 14 amino acids. Per the germline V gene, CDR1 is SGHDT and CDR2 is YYEEEE.

This chain joins TRBV5-1 and TRBJ1-6; TCRdb reports TRBD1, a call that lacks DNA to check it against. This CDR3 is built from 15 residues. Germline CDR1 is SGHRS and CDR2 is YFSETQ. The CDR3 loop is CASSSGDRLNSPLHF.

This chain links TRBV4-1 with TRBJ1-2; TCRdb proposes TRBD1, but this gene call is untestable without DNA. The germline CDR1 and CDR2 sequences are MGHRA and YSYEKL. The CDR3 is 14 residues long. The CDR3 region is CASSQARGDYGYTF.

The J gene is TRBJ2-1, the V gene TRBV5-5. The CDR3 extends over 14 amino acids. CDR1 is SGHKS, CDR2 YYEKEE, per germline (reference sequence). The CDR3 protein is CASSRRTAYNEQFF.

The chain couples TRBV29-1 to TRBJ2-2; TCRdb's D call, TRBD1, is unchecked because there is no DNA. This CDR3 has 15 amino acids. Germline values: CDR1 SQVTM, CDR2 ANQGSEA. CDR3 sequence: CSVETGTTEHGELFF.

The chain has TRBV7-6 and TRBJ2-7; TCRdb's D gene call, TRBD1, goes unchecked for lack of DNA. This CDR3 region has 14 residues. Germline values: CDR1 SGHVS, CDR2 FNYEAQ. CDR3 sequence reads: CASSPWQGAYEQYF.

This chain connects TRBV7-9 to TRBJ1-5; TCRdb selects TRBD1, and the lack of DNA leaves this call unchecked. CDR1 and CDR2 (germline): SEHNR, FQNEAQ (reference sequence). This CDR3 is built from 12 residues. Here the CDR3 reads CASTEGNQPQHF.

The chain employs TRBV12-3 or TRBV12-4 and TRBJ2-3. The CDR3 contains 17 residues. Here the CDR3 reads CASSFNRGSNSTDTQYF.

CDR3 region: CASSSTGSYNEQFF. V is TRBV11-1 and J is TRBJ2-1; TCRdb picks TRBD1, but there is no DNA to check that call. The CDR3 runs to 14 residues. Per the germline V gene, CDR1 is SGHAT and CDR2 is FQDESV (reference sequence).

The chain uses TRBV12-5 and TRBJ2-5; the D call of TRBD1 rests on TCRdb alone, since no DNA is present to check it. CDR1 LGHNT and CDR2 FRNRAP come from the germline V gene. The CDR3 covers 19 residues. The CDR3 loop is CASGLPQPARDGRKETQYF.

The chain uses TRBV29-1 and TRBJ2-1; TCRdb proposes TRBD1, but this gene call is untestable without DNA. Per the germline V gene, CDR1 is SQVTM and CDR2 is ANQGSEA. CDR3 length equals 12 residues. The chain's CDR3 is CSVEKGTGEQFF.

CDR3 in amino acids: CSVEGQGIRDEQFF. The chain has TRBV29-1 and TRBJ2-1; TCRdb returns TRBD1, unconfirmable since there is no DNA. Germline V gene lookup returns CDR1 SQVTM and CDR2 ANQGSEA. The CDR3 spans 14 residues.

This sequence joins TRBV28 and TRBJ2-3; TCRdb returns TRBD2, unconfirmable since there is no DNA. CDR1 MDHEN and CDR2 SYDVKM come from the germline V gene. The CDR3 totals 19 residues. CDR3 loop: CASSFFSGPTPSLTDTQYF.

The gene calls are TRBV25-1 and TRBJ2-5; lacking DNA, the TRBD1 call made by TCRdb goes unchecked. The CDR3 spans 16 residues. Germline V gives CDR1 MGHDK, CDR2 SYGVNS. CDR3 residues: CASSLEPGGGGETQYF.

The V call is TRBV12-3 or TRBV12-4, the J call TRBJ2-1; TCRdb outputs TRBD1, but without DNA this stays unchecked. The CDR3 length is 14 residues. CDR3 loop: CASSHGGAYNEQFF.

This chain links TRBV7-8 with TRBJ2-3; TCRdb outputs TRBD2, but without DNA this stays unchecked. This CDR3 has 15 amino acids. Per the germline V gene, CDR1 is SGHVS and CDR2 is FQNEAQ. The CDR3 is CASSLSGGRTDTQYF.

V gene TRBV6-6 combines with J gene TRBJ2-7; TCRdb's assignment of TRBD1 cannot be checked, as there is no DNA. This CDR3 is 17 amino acids long. Per germline, CDR1 MNHNY and CDR2 SVGAGI (reference sequence). CDR3: CASSYSIGAPSLTEQYF.